The sequence of this T cell receptor beta chain was determined in a study of cytomegalovirus exposure and HLA in healthy donors. Study-wide points: The CMV antigen specificity of a few CMV-associated chains was confirmed through in vitro analysis. Associated with cytomegalovirus, according to the listing, were some 150 TCR beta chains.

13 Jbeta primers and 60 Vbeta primers were used for the PCR. Method: immunoSEQ multiplex PCR; TCRdb's copy keeps in-frame clones and lacks some. Altogether about 190,000 clones are present, about 87% being singletons, with the ten largest covering 1.5% to 2%. This CDR3 spans 12 amino acids. Germline assignment: CDR1 SEHNR and CDR2 FQNEAQ (reference sequence). Healthy bone marrow donors formed the donor group. As to this clone: Its matching antigen is unknown. The junction departs from germline at one end; a sequencing error may be responsible.

V and J are TRBV7-9 and TRBJ2-7, with unresolved D. The TCR sequence derives from a woman in her late teens or twenties in good health and CMV-seronegative. Specimen: PBMCs. The CDR3 loop reads CSSSLATYEQYF. CDR3 sequence (DNA): TGTTCCAGCAGCTTAGCTACCTACGAGCAGTACTTC.